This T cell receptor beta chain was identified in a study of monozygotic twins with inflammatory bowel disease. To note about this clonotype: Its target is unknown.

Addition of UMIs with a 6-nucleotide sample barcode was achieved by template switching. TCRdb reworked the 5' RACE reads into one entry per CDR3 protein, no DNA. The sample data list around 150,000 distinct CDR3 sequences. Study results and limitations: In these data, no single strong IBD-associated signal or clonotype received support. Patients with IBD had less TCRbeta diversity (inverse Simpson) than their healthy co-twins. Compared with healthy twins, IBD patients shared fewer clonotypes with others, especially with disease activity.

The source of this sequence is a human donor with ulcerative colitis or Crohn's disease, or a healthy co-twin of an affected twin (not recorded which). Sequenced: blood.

CDR3 protein: CATSGSRNTEAFF. The chain has TRBV24-1 and TRBJ1-1. This CDR3 is built from 13 residues. Germline CDR1 reads KGHDR; CDR2 reads SFDVKD.